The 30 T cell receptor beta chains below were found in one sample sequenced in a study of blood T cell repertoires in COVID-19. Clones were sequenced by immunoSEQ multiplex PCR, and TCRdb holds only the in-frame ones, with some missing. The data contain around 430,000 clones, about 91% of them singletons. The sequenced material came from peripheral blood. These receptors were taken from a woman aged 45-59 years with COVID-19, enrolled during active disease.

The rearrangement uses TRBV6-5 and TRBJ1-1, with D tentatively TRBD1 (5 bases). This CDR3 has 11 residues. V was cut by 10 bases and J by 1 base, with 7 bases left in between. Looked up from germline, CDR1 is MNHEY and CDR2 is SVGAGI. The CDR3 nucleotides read TGTGCCATTCAGGGGAACACTGAAGCTTTCTTT. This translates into CAIQGNTEAFF.

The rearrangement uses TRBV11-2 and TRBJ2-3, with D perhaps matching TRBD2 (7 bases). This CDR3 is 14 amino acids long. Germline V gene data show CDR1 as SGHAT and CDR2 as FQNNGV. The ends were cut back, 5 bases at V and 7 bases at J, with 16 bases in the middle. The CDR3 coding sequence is TGTGCCAGCAGCCTGGGACAAGCGGGGCATACGCAGTATTTT. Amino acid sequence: CASSLGQAGHTQYF.

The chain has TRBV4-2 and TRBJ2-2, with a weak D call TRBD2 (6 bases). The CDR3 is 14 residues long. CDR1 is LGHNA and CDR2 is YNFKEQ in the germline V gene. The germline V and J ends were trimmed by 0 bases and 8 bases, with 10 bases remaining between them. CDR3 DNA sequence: TGTGCCAGCAGCCAAGATGCGGGGAGAGGGGAGCTGTTTTTT. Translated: CASSQDAGRGELFF.

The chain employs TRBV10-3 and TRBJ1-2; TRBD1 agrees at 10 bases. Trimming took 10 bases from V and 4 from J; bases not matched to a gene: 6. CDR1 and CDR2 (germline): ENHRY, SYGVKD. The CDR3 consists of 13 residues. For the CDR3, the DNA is TGTGCCACGGGGACAGGGGACGGCTATGGCTACACCTTC. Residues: CATGTGDGYGYTF.

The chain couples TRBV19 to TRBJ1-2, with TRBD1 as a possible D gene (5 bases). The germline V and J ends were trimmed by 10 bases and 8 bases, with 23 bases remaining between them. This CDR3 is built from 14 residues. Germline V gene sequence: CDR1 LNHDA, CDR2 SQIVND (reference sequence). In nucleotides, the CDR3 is TGTGCCACCTCGGAGTCCTCGGGACTTGGCGGCTACACCTTC. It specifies CATSESSGLGGYTF.

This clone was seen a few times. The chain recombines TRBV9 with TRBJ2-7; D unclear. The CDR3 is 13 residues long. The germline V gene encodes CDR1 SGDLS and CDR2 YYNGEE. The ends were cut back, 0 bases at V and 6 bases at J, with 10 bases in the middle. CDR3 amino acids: CASSVEALTEQYF. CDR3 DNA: TGTGCCAGCAGCGTAGAAGCCCTAACCGAGCAGTACTTC. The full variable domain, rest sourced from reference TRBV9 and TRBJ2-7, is DSGVTQTPKHLITATGQRVTLRCSPRSGDLSVYWYQQSLDQGLQFLIQYYNGEERAKGNILERFSAQQFPDLHSELNLSSLELGDSALYFCASSVEALTEQYFGPGTRLTVT.

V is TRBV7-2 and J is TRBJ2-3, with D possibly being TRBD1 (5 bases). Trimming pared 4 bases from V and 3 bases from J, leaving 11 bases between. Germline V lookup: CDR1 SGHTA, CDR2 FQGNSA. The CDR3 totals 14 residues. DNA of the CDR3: TGTGCCAGCAGCTCCAGGGTGAGGACAGATACGCAGTATTTT. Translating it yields CASSSRVRTDTQYF.

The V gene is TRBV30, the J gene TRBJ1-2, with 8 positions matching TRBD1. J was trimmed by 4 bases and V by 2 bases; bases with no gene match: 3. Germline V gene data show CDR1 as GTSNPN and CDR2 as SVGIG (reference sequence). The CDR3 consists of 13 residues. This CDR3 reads CAWSRRGLYGYTF. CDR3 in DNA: TGTGCCTGGAGTCGCAGGGGGCTCTATGGCTACACCTTC.

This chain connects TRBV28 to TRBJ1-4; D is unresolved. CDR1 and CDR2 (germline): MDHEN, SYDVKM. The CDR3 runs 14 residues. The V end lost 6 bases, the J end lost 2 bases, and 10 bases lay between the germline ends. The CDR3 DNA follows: TGTGCCAGCAGCGTTCAGGTTACTAATGAAAAACTGTTTTTT. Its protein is CASSVQVTNEKLFF.

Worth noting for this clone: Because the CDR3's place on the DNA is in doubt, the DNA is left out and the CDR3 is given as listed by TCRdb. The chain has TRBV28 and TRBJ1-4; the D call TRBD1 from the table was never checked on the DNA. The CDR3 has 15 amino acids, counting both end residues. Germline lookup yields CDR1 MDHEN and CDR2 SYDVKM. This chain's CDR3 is CASSSSAGVVEKLFF.

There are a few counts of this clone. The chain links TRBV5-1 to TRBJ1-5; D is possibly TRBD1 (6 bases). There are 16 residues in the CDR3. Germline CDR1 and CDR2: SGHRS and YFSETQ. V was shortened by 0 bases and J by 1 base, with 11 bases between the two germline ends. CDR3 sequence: CASSLEPGASNQPQHF. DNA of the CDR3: TGCGCCAGCAGCTTGGAACCAGGGGCGAGCAATCAGCCCCAGCATTTT.

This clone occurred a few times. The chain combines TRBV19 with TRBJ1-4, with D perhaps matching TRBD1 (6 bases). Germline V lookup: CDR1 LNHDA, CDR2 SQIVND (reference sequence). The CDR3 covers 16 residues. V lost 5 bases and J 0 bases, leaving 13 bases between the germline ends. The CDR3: CASSARTAATNEKLFF. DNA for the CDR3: TGTGCCAGTAGTGCTCGGACAGCTGCAACTAATGAAAAACTGTTTTTT. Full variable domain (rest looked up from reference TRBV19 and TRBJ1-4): DGGITQSPKYLFRKEGQNVTLSCEQNLNHDAMYWYRQDPGQGLRLIYYSQIVNDFQKGDIAEGYSVSREKKESFPLTVTSAQKNPTAFYLCASSARTAATNEKLFFGSGTQLSVL.

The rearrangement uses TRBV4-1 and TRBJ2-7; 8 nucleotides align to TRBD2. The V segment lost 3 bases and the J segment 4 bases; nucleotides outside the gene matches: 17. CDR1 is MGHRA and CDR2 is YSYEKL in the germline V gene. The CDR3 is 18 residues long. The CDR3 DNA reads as TGCGCCAGCAGCCACCCCCGGGGGGGAGAACAGGGACGGTACGAGCAGTACTTC. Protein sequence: CASSHPRGGEQGRYEQYF.

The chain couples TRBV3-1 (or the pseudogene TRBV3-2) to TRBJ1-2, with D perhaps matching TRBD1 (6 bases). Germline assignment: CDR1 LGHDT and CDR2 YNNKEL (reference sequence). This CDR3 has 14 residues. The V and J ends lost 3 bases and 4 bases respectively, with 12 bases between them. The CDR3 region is CASSQYDRLYGYTF. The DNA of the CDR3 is TGTGCCAGCAGCCAGTACGACAGGCTCTATGGCTACACCTTC.

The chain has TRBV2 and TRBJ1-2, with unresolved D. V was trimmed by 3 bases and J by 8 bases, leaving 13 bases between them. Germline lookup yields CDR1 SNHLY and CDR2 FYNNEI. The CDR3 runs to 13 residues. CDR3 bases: TGTGCCAGCAGTGACAGCCATCTAGGAGGCTACACCTTC. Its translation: CASSDSHLGGYTF.

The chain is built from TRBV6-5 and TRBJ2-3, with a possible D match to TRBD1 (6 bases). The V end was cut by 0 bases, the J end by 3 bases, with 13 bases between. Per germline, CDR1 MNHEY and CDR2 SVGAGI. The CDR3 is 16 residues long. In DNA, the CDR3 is TGTGCCAGCAGTTACTCGCAAGGGGGAGAGACAGATACGCAGTATTTT. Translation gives CASSYSQGGETDTQYF.

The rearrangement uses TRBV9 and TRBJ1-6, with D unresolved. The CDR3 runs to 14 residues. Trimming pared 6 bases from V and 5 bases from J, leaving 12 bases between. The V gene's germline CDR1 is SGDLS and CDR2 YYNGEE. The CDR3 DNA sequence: TGTGCCAGCACGAGGGCGCCCGATAATTCACCCCTCCACTTT. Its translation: CASTRAPDNSPLHF.

The CDR3 here is CASSLIRGGARDTQYF. The CDR3, as DNA: TGTGCCAGCTCCCTCATTCGCGGGGGGGCCAGGGATACGCAGTATTTT. The chain couples TRBV18 to TRBJ2-3; 9 bases match TRBD2. V gave up 6 bases and J gave up 6 bases; unmatched junction bases: 13. CDR3 length equals 16 residues. CDR1 is KGHSH, CDR2 LQKENI, per germline.

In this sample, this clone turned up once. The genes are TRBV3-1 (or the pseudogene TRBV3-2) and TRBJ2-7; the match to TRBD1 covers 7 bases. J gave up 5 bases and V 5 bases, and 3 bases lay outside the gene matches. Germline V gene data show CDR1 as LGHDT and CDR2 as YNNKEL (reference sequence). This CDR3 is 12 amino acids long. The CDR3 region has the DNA TGTGCCAGCAGCGCGACAGGGCACGAGCAGTACTTC. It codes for CASSATGHEQYF.

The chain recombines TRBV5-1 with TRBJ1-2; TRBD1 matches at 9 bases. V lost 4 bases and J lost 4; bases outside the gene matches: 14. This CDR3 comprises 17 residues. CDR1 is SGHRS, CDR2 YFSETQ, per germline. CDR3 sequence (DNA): TGCGCCAGCAGCCGATTACCGATGGACAGGGGAGGCTATGGCTACACCTTC. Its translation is CASSRLPMDRGGYGYTF.

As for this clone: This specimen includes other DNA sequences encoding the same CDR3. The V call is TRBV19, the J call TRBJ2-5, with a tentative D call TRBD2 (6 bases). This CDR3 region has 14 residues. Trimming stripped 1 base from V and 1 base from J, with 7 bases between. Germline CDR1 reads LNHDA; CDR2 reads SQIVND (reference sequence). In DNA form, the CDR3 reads TGTGCCAGTAGTATAGGGGGGGTCCAAGAGACCCAGTACTTC. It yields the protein CASSIGGVQETQYF.

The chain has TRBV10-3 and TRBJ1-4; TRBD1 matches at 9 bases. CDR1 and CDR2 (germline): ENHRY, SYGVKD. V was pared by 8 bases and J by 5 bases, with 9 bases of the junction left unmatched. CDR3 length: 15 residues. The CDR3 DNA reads TGTGCCATCTCAGATGGGACAGGGACCAATGAAAAACTGTTTTTT. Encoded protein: CAISDGTGTNEKLFF.

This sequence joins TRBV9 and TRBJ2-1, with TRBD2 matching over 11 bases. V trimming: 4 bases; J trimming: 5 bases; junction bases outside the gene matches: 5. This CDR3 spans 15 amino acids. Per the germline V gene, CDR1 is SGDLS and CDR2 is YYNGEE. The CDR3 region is CASSFGLAGHNEQFF. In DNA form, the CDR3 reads TGTGCCAGCAGCTTCGGACTAGCGGGCCACAATGAGCAGTTCTTC.

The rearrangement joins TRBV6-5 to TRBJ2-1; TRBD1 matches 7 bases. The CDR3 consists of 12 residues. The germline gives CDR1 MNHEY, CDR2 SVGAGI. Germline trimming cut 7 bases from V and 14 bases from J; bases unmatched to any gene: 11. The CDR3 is CASTERQGPEFF. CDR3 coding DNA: TGTGCCAGCACAGAAAGACAGGGCCCGGAGTTCTTC.

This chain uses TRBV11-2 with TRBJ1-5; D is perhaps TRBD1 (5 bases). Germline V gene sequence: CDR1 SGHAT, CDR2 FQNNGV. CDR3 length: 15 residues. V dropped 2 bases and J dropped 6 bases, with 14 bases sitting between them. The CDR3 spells CASSLNGAGIQPQHF. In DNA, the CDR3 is TGTGCCAGCAGCTTAAATGGGGCAGGGATTCAGCCCCAGCATTTT. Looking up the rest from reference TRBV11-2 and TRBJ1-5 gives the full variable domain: EAGVAQSPRYKIIEKRQSVAFWCNPISGHATLYWYQQILGQGPKLLIQFQNNGVVDDSQLPKDRFSAERLKGVDSTLKIQPAKLEDSAVYLCASSLNGAGIQPQHFGDGTRLSIL.

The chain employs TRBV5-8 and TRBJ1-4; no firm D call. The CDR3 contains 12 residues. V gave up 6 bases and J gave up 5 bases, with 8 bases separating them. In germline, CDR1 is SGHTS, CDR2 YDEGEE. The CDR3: CASTESNEKLFF. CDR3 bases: TGTGCCAGCACGGAGTCAAATGAAAAACTGTTTTTT.

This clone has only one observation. The CDR3 region has the DNA TGCGCCAGCAGCATCGAAGGACAGCTAACTGAAGCTTTCTTT. It translates to CASSIEGQLTEAFF. The chain has TRBV5-1 and TRBJ1-1; TRBD1 might be the D (6 bases). Trimming took 4 bases from V and 5 from J, leaving 15 bases between them. Germline CDR1 SGHRS, CDR2 YFSETQ. This CDR3 has 14 residues.

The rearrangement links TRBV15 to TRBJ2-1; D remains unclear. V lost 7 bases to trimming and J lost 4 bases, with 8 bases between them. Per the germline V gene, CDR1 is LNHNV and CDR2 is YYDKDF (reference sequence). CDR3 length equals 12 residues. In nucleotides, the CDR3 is TGTGCCACCACGCTCCAGTACAATGAGCAGTTCTTC. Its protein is CATTLQYNEQFF.

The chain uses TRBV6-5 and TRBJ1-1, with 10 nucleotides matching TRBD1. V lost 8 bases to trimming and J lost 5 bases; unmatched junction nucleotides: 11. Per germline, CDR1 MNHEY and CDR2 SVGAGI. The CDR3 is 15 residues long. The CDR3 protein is CASVPLTGGRTEAFF. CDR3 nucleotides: TGTGCCAGCGTCCCTTTGACAGGGGGCCGGACTGAAGCTTTCTTT.

CDR3 coding DNA: TGTGCCAGCAGCCCCCGACAGTCTAACTATGGCTACACCTTC. The encoded protein is CASSPRQSNYGYTF. The V call is TRBV27, the J call TRBJ1-2, with a tentative D call TRBD1 (5 bases). Trimming cost V 6 bases and J 0 bases, with 11 bases left between them. The CDR3 is 14 amino acids. Germline-derived CDR1 and CDR2 are MNHEY and SMNVEV (reference sequence).